This T cell receptor (beta chain) originates from a study of blood T cell repertoires in COVID-19. In the authors' methods: Amplification of reference gene primers provided the estimated nucleated cell counts. Assay: immunoSEQ multiplex PCR; the TCRdb copy retains only in-frame clones and omits some. The DNA was the basis for D and trimming; V, J and clone size are from that table. The sample lists over 200,000 clones, more than 80% occurring once. The CDR3 covers 17 residues. The junction had 11 bases not matched to a gene; V was cut back by 5 bases and J by 0 bases. Per germline, CDR1 SGHVT and CDR2 SQSDAQ.

This rearrangement joins TRBV7-4 to TRBJ2-7; 9 bases match TRBD2. Sequenced sample: peripheral blood. The clonotype originates from a man under 40 with COVID-19, enrolled during active disease. As DNA, the CDR3 is TGTGCCAGCAGCCCCCGTAGCGGGAGAGGTAGCTCCTACGAGCAGTACTTC. Translation gives CASSPRSGRGSSYEQYF.